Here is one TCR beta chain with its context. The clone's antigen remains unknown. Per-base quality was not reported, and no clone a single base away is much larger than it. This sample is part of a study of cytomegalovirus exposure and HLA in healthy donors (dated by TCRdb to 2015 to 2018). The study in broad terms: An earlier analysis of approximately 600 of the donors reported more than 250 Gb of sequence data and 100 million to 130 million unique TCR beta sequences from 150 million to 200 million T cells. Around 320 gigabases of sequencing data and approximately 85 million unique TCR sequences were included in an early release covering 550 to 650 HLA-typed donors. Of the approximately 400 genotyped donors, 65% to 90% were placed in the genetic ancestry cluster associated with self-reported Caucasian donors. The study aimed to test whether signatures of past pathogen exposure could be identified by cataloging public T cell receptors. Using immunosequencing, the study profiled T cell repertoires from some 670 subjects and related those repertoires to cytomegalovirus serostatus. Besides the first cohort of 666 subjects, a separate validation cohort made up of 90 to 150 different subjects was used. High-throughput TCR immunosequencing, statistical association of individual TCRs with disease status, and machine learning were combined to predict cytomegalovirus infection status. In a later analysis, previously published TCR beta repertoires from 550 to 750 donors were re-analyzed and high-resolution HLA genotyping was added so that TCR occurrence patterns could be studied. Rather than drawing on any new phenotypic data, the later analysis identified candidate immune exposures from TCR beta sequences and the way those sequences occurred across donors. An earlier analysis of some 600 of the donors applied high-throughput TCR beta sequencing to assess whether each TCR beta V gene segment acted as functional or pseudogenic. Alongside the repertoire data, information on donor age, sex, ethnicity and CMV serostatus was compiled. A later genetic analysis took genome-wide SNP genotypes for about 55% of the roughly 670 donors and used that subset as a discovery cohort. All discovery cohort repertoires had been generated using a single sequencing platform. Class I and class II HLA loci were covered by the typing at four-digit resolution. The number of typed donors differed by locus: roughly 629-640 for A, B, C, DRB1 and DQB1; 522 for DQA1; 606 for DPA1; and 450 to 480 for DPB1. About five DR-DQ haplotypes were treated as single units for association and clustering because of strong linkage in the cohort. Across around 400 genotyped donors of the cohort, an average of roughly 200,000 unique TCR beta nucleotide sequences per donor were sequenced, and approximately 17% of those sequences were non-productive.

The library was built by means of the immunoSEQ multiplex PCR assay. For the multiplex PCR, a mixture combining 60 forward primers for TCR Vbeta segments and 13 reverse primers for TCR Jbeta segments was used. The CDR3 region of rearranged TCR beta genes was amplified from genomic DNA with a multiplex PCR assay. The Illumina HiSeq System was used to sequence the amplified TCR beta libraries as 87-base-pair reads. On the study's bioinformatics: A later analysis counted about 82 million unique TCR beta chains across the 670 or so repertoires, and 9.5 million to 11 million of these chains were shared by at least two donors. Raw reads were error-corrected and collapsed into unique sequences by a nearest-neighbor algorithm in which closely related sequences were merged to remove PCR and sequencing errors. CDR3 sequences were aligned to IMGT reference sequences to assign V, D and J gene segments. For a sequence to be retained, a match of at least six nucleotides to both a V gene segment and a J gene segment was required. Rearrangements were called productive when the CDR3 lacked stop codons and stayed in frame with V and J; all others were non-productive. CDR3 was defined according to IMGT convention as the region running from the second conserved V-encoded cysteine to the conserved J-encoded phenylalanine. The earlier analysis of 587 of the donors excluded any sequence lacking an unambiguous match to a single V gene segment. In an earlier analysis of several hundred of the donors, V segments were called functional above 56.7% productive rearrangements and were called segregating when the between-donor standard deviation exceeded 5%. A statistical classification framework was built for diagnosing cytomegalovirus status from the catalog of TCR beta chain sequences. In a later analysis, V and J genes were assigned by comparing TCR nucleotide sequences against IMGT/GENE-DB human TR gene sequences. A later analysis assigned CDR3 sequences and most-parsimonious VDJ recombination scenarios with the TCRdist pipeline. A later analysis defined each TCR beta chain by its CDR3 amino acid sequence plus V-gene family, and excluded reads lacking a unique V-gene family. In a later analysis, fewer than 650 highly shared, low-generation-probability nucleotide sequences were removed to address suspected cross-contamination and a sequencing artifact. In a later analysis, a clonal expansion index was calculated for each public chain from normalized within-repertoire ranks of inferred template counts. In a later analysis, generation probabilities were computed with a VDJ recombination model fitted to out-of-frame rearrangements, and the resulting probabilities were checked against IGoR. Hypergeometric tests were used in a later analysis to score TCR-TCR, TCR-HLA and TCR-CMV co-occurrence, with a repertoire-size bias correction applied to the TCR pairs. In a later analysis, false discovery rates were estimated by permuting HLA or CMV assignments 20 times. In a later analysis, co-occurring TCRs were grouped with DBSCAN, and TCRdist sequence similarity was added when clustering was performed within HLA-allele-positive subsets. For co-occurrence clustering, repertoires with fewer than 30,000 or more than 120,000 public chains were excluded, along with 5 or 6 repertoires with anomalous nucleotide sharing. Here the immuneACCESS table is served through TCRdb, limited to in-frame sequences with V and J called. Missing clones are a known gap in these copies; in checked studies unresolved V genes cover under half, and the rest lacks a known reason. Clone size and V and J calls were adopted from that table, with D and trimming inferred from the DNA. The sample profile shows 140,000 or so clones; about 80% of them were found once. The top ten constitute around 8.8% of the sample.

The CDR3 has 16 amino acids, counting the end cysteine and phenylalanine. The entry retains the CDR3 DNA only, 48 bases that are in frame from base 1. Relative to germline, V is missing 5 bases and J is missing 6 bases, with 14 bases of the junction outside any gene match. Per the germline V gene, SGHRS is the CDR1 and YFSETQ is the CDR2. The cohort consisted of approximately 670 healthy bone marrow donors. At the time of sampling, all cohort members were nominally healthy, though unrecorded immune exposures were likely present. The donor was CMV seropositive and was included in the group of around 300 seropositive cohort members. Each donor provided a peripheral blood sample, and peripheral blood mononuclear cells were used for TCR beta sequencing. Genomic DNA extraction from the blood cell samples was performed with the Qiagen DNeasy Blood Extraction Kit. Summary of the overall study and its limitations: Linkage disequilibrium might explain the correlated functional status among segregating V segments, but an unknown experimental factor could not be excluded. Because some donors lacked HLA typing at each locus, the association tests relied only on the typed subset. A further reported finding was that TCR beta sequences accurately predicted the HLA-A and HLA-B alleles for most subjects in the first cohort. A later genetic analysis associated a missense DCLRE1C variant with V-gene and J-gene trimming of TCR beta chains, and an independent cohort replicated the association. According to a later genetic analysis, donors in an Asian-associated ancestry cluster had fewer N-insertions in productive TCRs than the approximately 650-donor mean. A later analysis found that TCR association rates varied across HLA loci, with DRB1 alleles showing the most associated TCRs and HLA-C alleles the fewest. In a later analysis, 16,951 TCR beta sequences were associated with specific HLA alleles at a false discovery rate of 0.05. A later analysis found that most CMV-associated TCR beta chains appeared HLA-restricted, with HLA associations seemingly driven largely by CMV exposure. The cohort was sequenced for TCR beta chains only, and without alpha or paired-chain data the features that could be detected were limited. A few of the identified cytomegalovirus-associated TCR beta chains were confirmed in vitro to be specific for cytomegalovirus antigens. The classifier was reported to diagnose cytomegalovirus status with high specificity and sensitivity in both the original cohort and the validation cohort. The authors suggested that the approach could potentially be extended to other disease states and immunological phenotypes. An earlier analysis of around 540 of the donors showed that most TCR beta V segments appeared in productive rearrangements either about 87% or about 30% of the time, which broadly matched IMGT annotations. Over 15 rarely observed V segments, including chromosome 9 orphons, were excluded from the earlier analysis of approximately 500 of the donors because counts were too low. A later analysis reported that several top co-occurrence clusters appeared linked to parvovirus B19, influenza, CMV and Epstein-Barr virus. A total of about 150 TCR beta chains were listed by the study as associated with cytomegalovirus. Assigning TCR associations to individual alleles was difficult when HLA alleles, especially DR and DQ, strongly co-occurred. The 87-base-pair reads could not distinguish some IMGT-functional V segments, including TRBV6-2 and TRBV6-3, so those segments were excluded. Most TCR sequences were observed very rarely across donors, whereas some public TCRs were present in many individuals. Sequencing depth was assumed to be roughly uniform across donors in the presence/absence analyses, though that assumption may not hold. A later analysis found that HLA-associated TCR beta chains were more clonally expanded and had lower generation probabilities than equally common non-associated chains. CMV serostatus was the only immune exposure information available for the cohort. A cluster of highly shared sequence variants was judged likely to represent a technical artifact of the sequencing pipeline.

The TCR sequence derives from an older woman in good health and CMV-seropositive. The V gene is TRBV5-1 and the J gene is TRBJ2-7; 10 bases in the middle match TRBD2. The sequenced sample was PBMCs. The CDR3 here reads CASRRDTGAGGSEQYF. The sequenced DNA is TGCGCCAGCAGACGGGACACCGGAGCGGGAGGGTCCGAGCAGTACTTC.